A single sample is the source of the 9 T cell receptor beta chains below, sequenced in a study of shared clonotypes between healthy human individuals. Profiling relied on immunoSEQ multiplex PCR, and the TCRdb table lists in-frame clones only, not all of them. The profile shows roughly 2.2 million clones, approximately 93% of them singletons. Sequenced material: naive CD4+ T cells from PBMCs. Described subset: CD45RA+ positively selected. These receptors originate from a man aged 18 to 30 in good health. Some clones in this sample may be carry-over from other donors' samples.

V gene TRBV5-1 combines with J gene TRBJ2-7; D might be TRBD2 (6 bases). V shed 0 bases and J shed 2 bases, with 12 bases lying between them. Germline V gene data show CDR1 as SGHRS and CDR2 as YFSETQ. The CDR3 extends over 15 amino acids. The CDR3 DNA is TGCGCCAGCAGCTTGGTAGCGGAGGGAGCCTACGAGCAGTACTTC. This gives the protein CASSLVAEGAYEQYF.

This chain connects TRBV9 to TRBJ2-7, with 11 bases that match TRBD2. The CDR3 is 18 residues long. Germline-derived CDR1 and CDR2 are SGDLS and YYNGEE. The ends lost 0 bases at V and 3 bases at J; junction bases unmatched: 11. The CDR3 nucleotides are TGTGCCAGCAGCGTAGCCCCCGGACTAGCGGGCGGGAACTACGAGCAGTACTTC. Translation: CASSVAPGLAGGNYEQYF.

V gene TRBV5-8 combines with J gene TRBJ2-2; D is uncertain. Trimming cost V 0 bases and J 0 bases, with 9 bases left between them. CDR1 is SGHTS and CDR2 is YDEGEE in the germline V gene. This CDR3 has 16 amino acids. The CDR3 region has the DNA TGTGCCAGCAGCTTGGACGGAGCCGCGAACACCGGGGAGCTGTTTTTT. Translated: CASSLDGAANTGELFF. Full variable domain (remainder filled in from reference TRBV5-8 and TRBJ2-2): EAGVTQSPTHLIKTRGQQATLRCSPISGHTSVYWYQQALGLGLQFLLWYDEGEERNRGNFPPRFSGRQFPNYSSELNVNALELEDSALYLCASSLDGAANTGELFFGEGSRLTVL.

The J gene is TRBJ2-7, the V gene TRBV25-1; D ambiguous. Deletions cut 5 bases from V and 3 bases from J, with 11 bases between. The germline gives CDR1 MGHDK, CDR2 SYGVNS. CDR3 size: 13 residues. This chain's CDR3 is CASSSGWVYEQYF. CDR3 coding DNA: TGTGCCAGCAGTTCCGGATGGGTCTACGAGCAGTACTTC.

This clone was observed a few times. This chain links TRBV5-4 with TRBJ1-2; 8 bases align to TRBD1. Per germline, CDR1 SGHNT and CDR2 YYREEE (reference sequence). This CDR3 region has 13 residues. The junction had 7 bases not matched to a gene; V was cut back by 4 bases and J by 8 bases. CDR3 protein: CASSAGQGGGYTF. In DNA form, the CDR3 reads TGTGCCAGCAGCGCTGGACAGGGCGGAGGCTACACCTTC.

This sequence joins TRBV5-4 and TRBJ2-5, with TRBD1 matching over 11 bases. The CDR3 covers 16 residues. CDR1 SGHNT and CDR2 YYREEE come from the germline V gene (reference sequence). The ends lost 3 bases at V and 5 bases at J; junction bases unmatched: 9. CDR3 loop: CASSSSPDRGQETQYF. The CDR3 DNA reads TGTGCCAGCAGCTCGAGCCCGGACAGGGGGCAGGAGACCCAGTACTTC.

The V and J genes are TRBV5-4 and TRBJ1-2; D is unclear. V lost 0 bases and J lost 5, with 14 bases in between. This CDR3 contains 15 residues. Germline CDR1 and CDR2: SGHNT and YYREEE (reference sequence). The CDR3 spells CASSLGGNRGYGYTF. The DNA for the CDR3 is TGTGCCAGCAGCTTGGGGGGAAACCGAGGGTATGGCTACACCTTC.

This chain links TRBV29-1 with TRBJ1-2; TRBD1 matches at 7 bases. Trimming at V came to 7 bases and at J to 8 bases, leaving 10 bases not matched to a gene. Germline V gene data show CDR1 as SQVTM and CDR2 as ANQGSEA. The CDR3 has 12 residues. In nucleotides, the CDR3 is TGCAGCGCCGAAGGACAGGCGGGAGGCTACACCTTC. Protein: CSAEGQAGGYTF.

The genes are TRBV27 and TRBJ2-6, with D uncertain. This CDR3 comprises 15 residues. Germline V gene sequence: CDR1 MNHEY, CDR2 SMNVEV (reference sequence). V was cut by 3 bases and J by 0 bases, with 6 bases left in between. CDR3 amino acids: CASSFHNSGANVLTF. CDR3 DNA sequence: TGTGCCAGCAGTTTTCACAACTCTGGGGCCAACGTCCTGACTTTC.